These T cell receptor beta chains were read from a single sample in a study of T cells in Graves' hyperthyroidism and ophthalmopathy. TCRdb redid the calling of the multiplex PCR reads with MiXCR, one entry per CDR3 protein. The sample holds about 410,000 distinct CDR3 sequences; approximately 15% are singletons and the top ten take around 20%. The material sequenced was blood. These receptors were obtained from a woman between 25 and 40 years old with Graves' ophthalmopathy. The CDR3 runs from the conserved cysteine through the conserved F or W. Each record gives: clone size, CDR3 length, V gene, J gene, D gene, CDR3 protein, CDR3 DNA. The D gene is left open where the match is weak. Expanded clones are given a class, and other clones once, few, many or no size at all.

many	17	TRBV3-1	TRBJ1-6	.	CASSQDIGKTYNSPLHF	TGTGCCAGCAGCCAAGATATTGGGAAGACGTATAATTCACCCCTCCACTTT
few	15	TRBV6-5	TRBJ1-6	.	CASSYSAAVYSPLHF	TGTGCCAGCAGTTACTCGGCGGCGGTTTATTCACCCCTCCACTTT
many	13	TRBV16	TRBJ2-1	.	CASSQFSYNEQFF	TGTGCCAGCAGCCAATTTTCCTACAATGAGCAGTTCTTC
many	16	TRBV24-1	TRBJ1-6	TRBD1	CATSDLQGQAWRTLHF	TGTGCCACCAGTGATTTGCAAGGACAGGCCTGGAGGACCCTCCACTTT
many	13	TRBV28	TRBJ2-3	.	CASLKTSTDTQYF	TGTGCCAGCCTTAAGACTAGCACAGATACGCAGTATTTT
many	13	TRBV28	TRBJ1-2	TRBD1	CASRLGTGDGYTF	TGTGCCAGCAGACTCGGGACAGGGGATGGCTACACCTTC
once	12	TRBV5-1	TRBJ2-3	.	CASSLLDDTQYF	TGCGCCAGCAGCTTGTTAGATGATACGCAGTATTTT
.	14	TRBV29-1	TRBJ1-4	TRBD1	CSAGRDSANEKLFF	TGCAGCGCTGGCCGGGACAGCGCTAATGAAAAACTGTTTTTT
many	15	TRBV3-1	TRBJ2-3	.	CASSPGPPDTDTQYF	TGTGCCAGCAGCCCAGGCCCCCCCGACACAGATACGCAGTATTTT
many	11	TRBV7-6	TRBJ2-7	.	CASSLDKEQYF	TGTGCCAGCAGCTTAGACAAGGAGCAGTACTTC
many	13	TRBV12-3/TRBV12-4	TRBJ2-7	.	CASSLWGVREQYF	TGTGCCAGCAGTTTATGGGGCGTCCGCGAGCAGTACTTC
.	13	TRBV29-1	TRBJ2-5	.	CSAERGFQETQYF	TGCAGCGCCGAGAGGGGTTTCCAAGAGACCCAGTACTTC
many	15	TRBV27	TRBJ2-1	.	CASSLSTFAQGEQFF	TGTGCCAGCAGTTTATCCACATTCGCACAGGGCGAGCAGTTCTTC
.	10	TRBV29-1	TRBJ1-3	.	CSVISVLEYF	TGCAGCGTTATTAGTGTCCTCGAATATTTT
many	15	TRBV11-2	TRBJ2-3	TRBD1	CASSLDLQGAYTQYF	TGTGCCAGCAGCTTAGATCTACAGGGGGCGTATACGCAGTATTTT
.	16	TRBV11-2	TRBJ1-4	.	CASSILSSATNEKLFF	TGTGCCAGCAGCATCCTTTCCTCCGCTACTAATGAGAAACTGTTTTTT
many	15	TRBV28	TRBJ1-5	TRBD1	CASSPPTGISQPQHF	TGTGCCAGCAGCCCACCGACAGGGATCAGTCAGCCCCAGCATTTT
.	15	TRBV28	TRBJ1-2	.	CASSPRQAANYGYTF	TGTGCCAGCAGTCCACGACAGGCCGCTAACTATGGCTACACCTTC
.	13	TRBV15	TRBJ1-1	TRBD1	CATSSAGGIEAFF	TGTGCCACCAGTTCCGCAGGGGGCATTGAAGCTTTCTTT
few	13	TRBV29-1	TRBJ2-7	TRBD1	CSVEGDRPYEQYF	TGCAGCGTTGAAGGGGACAGGCCGTACGAGCAGTACTTC
many	14	TRBV11-2	TRBJ2-1	TRBD1	CASSLRQGRNEQFF	TGTGCCAGCAGCCTACGACAGGGGAGGAATGAGCAGTTCTTC
many	16	TRBV6-2/TRBV6-3	TRBJ2-1	.	CASSYGDWEWANEQFF	TGTGCCAGCAGTTACGGAGACTGGGAATGGGCGAATGAGCAGTTCTTC
many	16	TRBV20-1	TRBJ2-2	.	CSARDLIRGNTGELFF	TGCAGTGCTAGAGATCTTATCCGGGGGAACACCGGGGAGCTGTTTTTT
many	14	TRBV12-3/TRBV12-4	TRBJ1-1	TRBD1	CASSDRGDDTEAFF	TGTGCCAGCAGCGACAGGGGTGACGACACTGAAGCTTTCTTT
.	15	TRBV29-1	TRBJ2-1	.	CSVRVLLRSYNGQFF	TGCAGCGTTCGTGTACTATTGCGGTCCTACAATGGGCAGTTCTTC
.	15	TRBV6-6	TRBJ2-3	TRBD2	CASSYSRGGTDTQYF	TGTGCCAGCAGTTACTCGCGGGGGGGCACAGATACGCAGTATTTT
many	16	TRBV7-2	TRBJ2-5	.	CASSRQPLAYQETQYF	TGTGCCAGCAGCCGCCAACCTCTAGCGTACCAAGAGACCCAGTACTTC
.	16	TRBV3-1	TRBJ2-3	TRBD2	CASSKIAGGGADTQYF	TGTGCCAGCAGTAAGATAGCGGGGGGCGGCGCGGATACGCAGTATTTT
few	16	TRBV6-5	TRBJ2-1	TRBD2	CASSYRTSREHNEQFF	TGTGCCAGCAGTTACCGGACTAGCAGGGAACACAATGAGCAGTTCTTC